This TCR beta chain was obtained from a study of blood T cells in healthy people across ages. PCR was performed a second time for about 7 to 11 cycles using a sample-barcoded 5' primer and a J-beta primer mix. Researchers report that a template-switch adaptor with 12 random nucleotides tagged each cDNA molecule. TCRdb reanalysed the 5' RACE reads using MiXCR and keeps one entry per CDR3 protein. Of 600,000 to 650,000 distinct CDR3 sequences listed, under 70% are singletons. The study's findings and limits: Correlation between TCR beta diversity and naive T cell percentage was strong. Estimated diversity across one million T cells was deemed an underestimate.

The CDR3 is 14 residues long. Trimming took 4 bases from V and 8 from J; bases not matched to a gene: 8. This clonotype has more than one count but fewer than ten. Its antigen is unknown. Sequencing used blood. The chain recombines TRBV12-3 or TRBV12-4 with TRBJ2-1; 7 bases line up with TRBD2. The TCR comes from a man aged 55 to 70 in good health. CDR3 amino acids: CASSWRGWRDEQFF. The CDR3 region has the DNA TGTGCCAGCAGTTGGCGGGGGTGGCGGGATGAGCAGTTCTTC.